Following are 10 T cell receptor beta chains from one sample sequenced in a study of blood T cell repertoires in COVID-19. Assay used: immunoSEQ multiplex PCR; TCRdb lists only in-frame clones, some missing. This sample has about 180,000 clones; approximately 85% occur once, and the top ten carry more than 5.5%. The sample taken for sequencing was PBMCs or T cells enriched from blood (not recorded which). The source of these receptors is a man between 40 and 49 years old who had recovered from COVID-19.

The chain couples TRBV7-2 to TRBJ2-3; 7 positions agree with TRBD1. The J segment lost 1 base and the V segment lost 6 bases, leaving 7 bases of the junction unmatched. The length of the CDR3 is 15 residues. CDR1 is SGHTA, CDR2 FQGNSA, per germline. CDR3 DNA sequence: TGTGCCAGCAGTTCAGAGGGGGCTGGCACAGATACGCAGTATTTT. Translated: CASSSEGAGTDTQYF.

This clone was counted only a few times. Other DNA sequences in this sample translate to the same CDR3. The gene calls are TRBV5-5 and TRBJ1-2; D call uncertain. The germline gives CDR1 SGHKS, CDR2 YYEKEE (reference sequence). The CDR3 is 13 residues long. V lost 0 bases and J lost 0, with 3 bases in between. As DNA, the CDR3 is TGTGCCAGCAGCTTGGACTCTAACTATGGCTACACCTTC. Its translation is CASSLDSNYGYTF.

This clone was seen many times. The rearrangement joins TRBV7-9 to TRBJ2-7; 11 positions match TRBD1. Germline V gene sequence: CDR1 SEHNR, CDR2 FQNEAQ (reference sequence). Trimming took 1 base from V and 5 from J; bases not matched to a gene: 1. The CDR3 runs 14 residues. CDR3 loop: CASSLGTGGNEQYF. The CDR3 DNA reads TGTGCCAGCAGCTTAGGGACAGGGGGCAACGAGCAGTACTTC.

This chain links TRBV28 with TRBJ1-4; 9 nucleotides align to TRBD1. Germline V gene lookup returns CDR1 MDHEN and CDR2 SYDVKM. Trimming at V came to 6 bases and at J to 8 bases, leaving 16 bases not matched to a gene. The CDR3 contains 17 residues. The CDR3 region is CASRRDTLWTGDEKLFF. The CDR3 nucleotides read TGTGCCAGCAGACGAGACACTCTTTGGACAGGGGACGAAAAACTGTTTTTT. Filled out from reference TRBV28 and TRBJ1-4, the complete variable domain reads DVKVTQSSRYLVKRTGEKVFLECVQDMDHENMFWYRQDPGLGLRLIYFSYDVKMKEKGDIPEGYSVSREKKERFSLILESASTNQTSMYLCASRRDTLWTGDEKLFFGSGTQLSVL.

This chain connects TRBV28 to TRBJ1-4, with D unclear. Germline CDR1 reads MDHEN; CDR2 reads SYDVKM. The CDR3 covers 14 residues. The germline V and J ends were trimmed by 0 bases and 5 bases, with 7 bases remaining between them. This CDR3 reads CASSLWTENEKLFF. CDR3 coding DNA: TGTGCCAGCAGTTTATGGACGGAGAATGAAAAACTGTTTTTT.

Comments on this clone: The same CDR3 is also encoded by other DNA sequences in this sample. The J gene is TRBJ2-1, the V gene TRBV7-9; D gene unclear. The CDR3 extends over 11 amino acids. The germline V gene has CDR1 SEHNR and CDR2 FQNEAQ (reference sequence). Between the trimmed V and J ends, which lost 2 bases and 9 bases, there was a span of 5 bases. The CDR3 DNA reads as TGTGCCAGCAGCTTATCCGGTGAGCAGTTCTTC. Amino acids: CASSLSGEQFF.

The CDR3 protein is CASSGRGTTSTDTQYF. In DNA form, the CDR3 reads TGTGCCAGCAGTGGTAGGGGCACCACTAGCACAGATACGCAGTATTTT. This chain links TRBV6-1 with TRBJ2-3; D perhaps matches TRBD1 (5 bases). Germline-derived CDR1 and CDR2 are MNHNS and SASEGT. The length of the CDR3 is 16 residues. V was cut by 4 bases and J by 0 bases, with 14 bases left in between.

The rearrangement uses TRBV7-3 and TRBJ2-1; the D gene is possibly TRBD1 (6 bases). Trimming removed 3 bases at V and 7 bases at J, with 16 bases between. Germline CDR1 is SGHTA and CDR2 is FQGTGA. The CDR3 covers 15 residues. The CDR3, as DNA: TGTGCCAGCAGCTTTGGACAGATGGTGGGGAATGAGCAGTTCTTC. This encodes CASSFGQMVGNEQFF.

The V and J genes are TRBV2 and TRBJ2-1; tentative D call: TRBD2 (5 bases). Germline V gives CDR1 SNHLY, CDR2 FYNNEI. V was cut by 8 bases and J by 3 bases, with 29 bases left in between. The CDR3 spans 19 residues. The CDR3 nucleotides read TGTGCCAGCTTACGAGGATTGCTAGAAAAGGTTGAGGGCTACAATGAGCAGTTCTTC. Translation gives CASLRGLLEKVEGYNEQFF.

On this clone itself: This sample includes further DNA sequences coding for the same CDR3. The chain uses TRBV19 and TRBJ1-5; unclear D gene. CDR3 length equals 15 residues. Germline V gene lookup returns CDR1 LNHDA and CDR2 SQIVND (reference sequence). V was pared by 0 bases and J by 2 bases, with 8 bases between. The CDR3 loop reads CASSIEDRGNQPQHF. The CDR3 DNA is TGTGCCAGTAGTATAGAAGATCGGGGCAATCAGCCCCAGCATTTT.